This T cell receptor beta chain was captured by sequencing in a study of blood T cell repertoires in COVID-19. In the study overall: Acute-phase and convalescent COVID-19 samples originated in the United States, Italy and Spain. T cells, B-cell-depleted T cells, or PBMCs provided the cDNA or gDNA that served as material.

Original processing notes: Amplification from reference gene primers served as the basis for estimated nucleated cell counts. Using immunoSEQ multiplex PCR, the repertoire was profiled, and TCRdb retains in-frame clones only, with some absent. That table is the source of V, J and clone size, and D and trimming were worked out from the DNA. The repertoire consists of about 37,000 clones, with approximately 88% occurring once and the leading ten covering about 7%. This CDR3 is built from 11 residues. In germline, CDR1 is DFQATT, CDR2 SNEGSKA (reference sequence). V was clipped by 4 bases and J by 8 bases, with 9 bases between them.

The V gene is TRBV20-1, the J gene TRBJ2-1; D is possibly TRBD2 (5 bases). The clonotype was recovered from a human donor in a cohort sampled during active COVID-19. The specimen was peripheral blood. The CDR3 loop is CSAMISDEQFF. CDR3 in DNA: TGCAGTGCTATGATTAGCGATGAGCAGTTCTTC.